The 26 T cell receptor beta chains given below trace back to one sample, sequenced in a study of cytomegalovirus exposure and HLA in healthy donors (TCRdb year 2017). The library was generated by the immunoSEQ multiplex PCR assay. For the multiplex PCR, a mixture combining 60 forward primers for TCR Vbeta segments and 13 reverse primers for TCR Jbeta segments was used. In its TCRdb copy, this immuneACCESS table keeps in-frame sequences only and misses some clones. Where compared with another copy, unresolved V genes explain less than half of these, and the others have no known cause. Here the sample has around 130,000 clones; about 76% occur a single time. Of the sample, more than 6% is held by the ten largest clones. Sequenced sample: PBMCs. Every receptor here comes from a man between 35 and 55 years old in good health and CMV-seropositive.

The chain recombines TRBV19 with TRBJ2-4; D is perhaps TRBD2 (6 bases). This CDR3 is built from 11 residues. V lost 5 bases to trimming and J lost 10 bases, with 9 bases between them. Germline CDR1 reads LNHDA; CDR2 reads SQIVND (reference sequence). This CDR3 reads CASSLRGIQYF. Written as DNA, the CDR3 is TGTGCCAGTAGTCTCCGGGGGATTCAGTACTTC.

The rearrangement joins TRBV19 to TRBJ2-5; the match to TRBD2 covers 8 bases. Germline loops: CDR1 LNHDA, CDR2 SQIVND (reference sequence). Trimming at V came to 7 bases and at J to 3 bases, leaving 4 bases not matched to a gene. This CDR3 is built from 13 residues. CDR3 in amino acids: CASTGGAEETQYF. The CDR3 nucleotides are TGTGCCAGTACCGGGGGGGCCGAAGAGACCCAGTACTTC.

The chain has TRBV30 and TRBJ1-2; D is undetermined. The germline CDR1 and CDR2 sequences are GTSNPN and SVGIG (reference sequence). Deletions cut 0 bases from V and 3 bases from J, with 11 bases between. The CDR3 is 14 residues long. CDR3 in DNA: TGTGCCTGGAGTGTACAGTTTGGTGACTATGGCTACACCTTC. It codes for CAWSVQFGDYGYTF.

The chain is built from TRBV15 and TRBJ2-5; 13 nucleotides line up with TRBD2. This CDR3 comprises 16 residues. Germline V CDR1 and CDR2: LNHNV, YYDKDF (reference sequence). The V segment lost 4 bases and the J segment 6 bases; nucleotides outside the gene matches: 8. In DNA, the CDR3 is TGTGCCACCAGCACCTTAGGGACTAGCGGGACAAAGACCCAGTACTTC. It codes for CATSTLGTSGTKTQYF.

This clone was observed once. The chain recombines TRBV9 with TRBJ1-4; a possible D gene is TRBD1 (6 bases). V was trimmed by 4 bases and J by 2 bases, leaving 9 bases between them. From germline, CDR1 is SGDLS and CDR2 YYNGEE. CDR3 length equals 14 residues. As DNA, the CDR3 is TGTGCCAGCAGCACAGGGTTGACTAATGAAAAACTGTTTTTT. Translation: CASSTGLTNEKLFF.

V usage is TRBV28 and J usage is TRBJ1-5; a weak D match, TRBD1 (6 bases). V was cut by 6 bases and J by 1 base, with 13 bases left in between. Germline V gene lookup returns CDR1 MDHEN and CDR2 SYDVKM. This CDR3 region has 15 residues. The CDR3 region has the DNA TGTGCCAGCAGCTATTCAGGGGAAAGCAATCAGCCCCAGCATTTT. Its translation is CASSYSGESNQPQHF.

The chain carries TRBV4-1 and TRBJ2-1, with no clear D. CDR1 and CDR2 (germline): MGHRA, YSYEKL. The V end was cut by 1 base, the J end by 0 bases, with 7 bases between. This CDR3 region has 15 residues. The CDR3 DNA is TGCGCCAGCAGCCAAGGACTGAGCTCCTACAATGAGCAGTTCTTC. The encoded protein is CASSQGLSSYNEQFF.

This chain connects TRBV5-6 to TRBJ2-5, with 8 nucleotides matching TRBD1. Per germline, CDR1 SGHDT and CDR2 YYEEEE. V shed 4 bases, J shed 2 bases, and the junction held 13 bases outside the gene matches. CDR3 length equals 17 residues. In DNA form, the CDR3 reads TGTGCCAGCAGCGGGGGACAGGTACTCTCTTCGCAAGAGACCCAGTACTTC. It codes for CASSGGQVLSSQETQYF.

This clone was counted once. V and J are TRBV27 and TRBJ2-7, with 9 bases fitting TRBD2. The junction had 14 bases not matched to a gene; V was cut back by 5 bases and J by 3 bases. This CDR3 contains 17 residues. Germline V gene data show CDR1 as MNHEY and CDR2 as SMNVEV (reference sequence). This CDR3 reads CASSEGGVAGVDYEQYF. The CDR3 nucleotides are TGTGCCAGCAGTGAGGGGGGGGTAGCGGGAGTGGACTACGAGCAGTACTTC.

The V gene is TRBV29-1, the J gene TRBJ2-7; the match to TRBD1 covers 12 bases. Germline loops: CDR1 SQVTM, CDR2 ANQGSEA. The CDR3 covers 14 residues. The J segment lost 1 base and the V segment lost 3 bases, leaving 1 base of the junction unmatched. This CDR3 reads CSVEGQGASYEQYF. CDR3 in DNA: TGCAGCGTTGAGGGACAGGGGGCATCCTACGAGCAGTACTTC.

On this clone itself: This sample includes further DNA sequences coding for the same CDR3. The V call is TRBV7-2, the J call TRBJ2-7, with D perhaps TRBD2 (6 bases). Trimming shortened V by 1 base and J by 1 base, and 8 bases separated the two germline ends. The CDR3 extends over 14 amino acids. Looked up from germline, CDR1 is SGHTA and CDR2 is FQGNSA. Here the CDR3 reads CASSLGRGSYEQYF. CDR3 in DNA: TGTGCCAGCAGCTTAGGACGGGGGTCCTACGAGCAGTACTTC.

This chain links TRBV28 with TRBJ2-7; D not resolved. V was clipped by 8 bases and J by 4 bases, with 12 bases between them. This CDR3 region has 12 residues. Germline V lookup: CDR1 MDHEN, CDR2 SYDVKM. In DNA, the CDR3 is TGTGCCAGCTCCCGGGTCTTATACGAGCAGTACTTC. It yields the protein CASSRVLYEQYF.

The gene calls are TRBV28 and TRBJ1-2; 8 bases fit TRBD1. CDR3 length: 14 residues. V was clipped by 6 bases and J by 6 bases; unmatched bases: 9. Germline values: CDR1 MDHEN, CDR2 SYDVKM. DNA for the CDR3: TGTGCCAGCAGCCTCGACAGGGGTTTACATGGCTACACCTTC. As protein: CASSLDRGLHGYTF.

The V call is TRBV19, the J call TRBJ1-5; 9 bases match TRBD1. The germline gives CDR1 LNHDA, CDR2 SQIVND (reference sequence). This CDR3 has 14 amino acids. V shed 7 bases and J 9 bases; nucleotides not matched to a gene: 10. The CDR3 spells CASNDRGFRGPQHF. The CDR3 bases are TGTGCCAGTAACGACAGGGGGTTTCGGGGGCCCCAGCATTTT.

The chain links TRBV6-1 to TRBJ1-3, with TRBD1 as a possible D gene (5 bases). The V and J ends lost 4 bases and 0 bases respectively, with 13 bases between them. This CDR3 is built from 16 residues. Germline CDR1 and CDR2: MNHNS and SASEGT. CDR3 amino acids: CASSALGGGSGNTIYF. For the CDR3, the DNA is TGTGCCAGCAGTGCCCTCGGGGGGGGCTCTGGAAACACCATATATTTT.

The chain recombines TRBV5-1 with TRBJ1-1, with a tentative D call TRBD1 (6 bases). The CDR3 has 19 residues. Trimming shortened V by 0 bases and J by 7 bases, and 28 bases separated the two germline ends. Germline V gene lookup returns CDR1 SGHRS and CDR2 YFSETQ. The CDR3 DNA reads TGCGCCAGCAGCTTGGCGGATGCCAAGGGGGGGGCAAGAGACAGTGAAGCTTTCTTT. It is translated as CASSLADAKGGARDSEAFF.

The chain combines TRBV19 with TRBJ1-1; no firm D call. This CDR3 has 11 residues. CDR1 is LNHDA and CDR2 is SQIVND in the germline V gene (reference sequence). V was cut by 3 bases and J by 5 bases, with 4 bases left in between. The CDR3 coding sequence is TGTGCCAGTAGTATCAATACTGAAGCTTTCTTT. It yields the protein CASSINTEAFF. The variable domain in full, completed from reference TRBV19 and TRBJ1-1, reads DGGITQSPKYLFRKEGQNVTLSCEQNLNHDAMYWYRQDPGQGLRLIYYSQIVNDFQKGDIAEGYSVSREKKESFPLTVTSAQKNPTAFYLCASSINTEAFFGQGTRLTVV.

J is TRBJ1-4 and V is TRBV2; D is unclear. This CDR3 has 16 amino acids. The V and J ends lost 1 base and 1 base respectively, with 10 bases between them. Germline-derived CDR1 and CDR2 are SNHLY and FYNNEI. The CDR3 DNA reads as TGTGCCAGCAGTGAAGTGCAGGTGATAACTAATGAAAAACTGTTTTTT. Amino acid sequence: CASSEVQVITNEKLFF.

The CDR3 coding sequence is TGCGCCAGCAGCTTGGAGGGGGTGAACACTGAAGCTTTCTTT. Its protein product is CASSLEGVNTEAFF. The chain couples TRBV5-1 to TRBJ1-1; D perhaps matches TRBD1 (6 bases). Germline V CDR1 and CDR2: SGHRS, YFSETQ. This CDR3 is 14 amino acids long. V was clipped by 0 bases and J by 0 bases, with 6 bases between them.

CDR3 coding DNA: TGCGCCAGCAGCTCGCGACGATTGGAGGACAATGAGCAGTTCTTC. Its translation: CASSSRRLEDNEQFF. V gene TRBV5-1 combines with J gene TRBJ2-1; possible D gene TRBD2, 5 bases. The CDR3 contains 15 residues. V was pared by 3 bases and J by 5 bases, with 15 bases between. The V gene's germline CDR1 is SGHRS and CDR2 YFSETQ.

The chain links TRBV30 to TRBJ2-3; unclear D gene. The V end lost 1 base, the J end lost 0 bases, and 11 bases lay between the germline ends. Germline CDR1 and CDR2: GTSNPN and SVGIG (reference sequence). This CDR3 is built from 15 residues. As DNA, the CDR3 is TGTGCCTGGAGTGACCCTAAACCCAGCACAGATACGCAGTATTTT. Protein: CAWSDPKPSTDTQYF.

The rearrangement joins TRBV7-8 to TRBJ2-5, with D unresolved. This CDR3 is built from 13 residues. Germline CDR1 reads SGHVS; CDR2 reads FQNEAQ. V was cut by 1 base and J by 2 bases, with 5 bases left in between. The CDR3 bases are TGTGCCAGCAGCTTAGATCCGCAAGAGACCCAGTACTTC. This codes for CASSLDPQETQYF.

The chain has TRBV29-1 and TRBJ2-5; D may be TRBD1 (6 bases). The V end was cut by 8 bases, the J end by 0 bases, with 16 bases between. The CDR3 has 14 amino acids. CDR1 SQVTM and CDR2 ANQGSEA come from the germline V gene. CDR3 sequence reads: CSTGRQAYQETQYF. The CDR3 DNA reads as TGCAGCACCGGACGACAGGCTTACCAAGAGACCCAGTACTTC.

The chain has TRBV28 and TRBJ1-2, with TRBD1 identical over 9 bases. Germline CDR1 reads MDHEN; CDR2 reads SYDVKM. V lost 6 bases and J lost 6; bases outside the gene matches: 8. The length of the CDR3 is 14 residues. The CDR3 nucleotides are TGTGCCAGCAGCGGAGGGACAGGGTGGGATGGCTACACCTTC. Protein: CASSGGTGWDGYTF.

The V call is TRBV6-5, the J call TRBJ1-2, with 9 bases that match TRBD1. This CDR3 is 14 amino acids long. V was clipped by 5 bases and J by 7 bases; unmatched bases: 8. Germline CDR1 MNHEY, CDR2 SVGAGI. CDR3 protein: CASSVGQGFTGYTF. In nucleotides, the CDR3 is TGTGCCAGCAGTGTAGGACAGGGGTTTACTGGCTACACCTTC.

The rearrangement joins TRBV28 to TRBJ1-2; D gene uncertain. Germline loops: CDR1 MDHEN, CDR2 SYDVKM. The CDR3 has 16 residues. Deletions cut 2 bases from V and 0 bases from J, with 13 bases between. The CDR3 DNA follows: TGTGCCAGCAGTTTAATCGACTACCAAGCTAACTATGGCTACACCTTC. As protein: CASSLIDYQANYGYTF.